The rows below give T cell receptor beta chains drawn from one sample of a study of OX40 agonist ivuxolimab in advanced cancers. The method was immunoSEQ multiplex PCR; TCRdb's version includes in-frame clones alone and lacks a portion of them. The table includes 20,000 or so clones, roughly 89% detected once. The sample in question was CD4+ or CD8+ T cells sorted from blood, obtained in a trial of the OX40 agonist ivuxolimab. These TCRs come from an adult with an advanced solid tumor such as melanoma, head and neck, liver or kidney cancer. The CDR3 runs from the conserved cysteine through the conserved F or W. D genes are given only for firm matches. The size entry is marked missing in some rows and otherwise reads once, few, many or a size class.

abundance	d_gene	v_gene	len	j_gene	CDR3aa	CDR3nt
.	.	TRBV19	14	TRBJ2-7	CASSGAVSSYEQYF	TGTGCCAGTAGTGGGGCAGTAAGCTCCTACGAGCAGTACTTC
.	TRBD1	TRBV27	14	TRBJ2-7	CASSYGDRGYEQYF	TGTGCCAGCAGTTATGGGGACAGGGGGTACGAGCAGTACTTC
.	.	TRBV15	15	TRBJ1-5	CATSRDKGRGQPQHF	TGTGCCACCAGCAGAGATAAAGGTCGTGGGCAGCCCCAGCATTTT
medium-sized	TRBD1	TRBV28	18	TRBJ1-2	CACRDSGTDHPNNYGYTF	TGTGCCTGCCGTGACTCCGGGACAGACCATCCAAATAACTATGGCTACACCTTC
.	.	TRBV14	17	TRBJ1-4	CASSQDMGRGTNEKLFF	TGTGCCAGCAGCCAAGATATGGGGCGGGGAACTAATGAAAAACTGTTTTTT
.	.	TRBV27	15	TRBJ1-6	CASSSRTGYNSPLHF	TGTGCCAGCAGTTCCCGGACGGGATATAATTCACCCCTCCACTTT
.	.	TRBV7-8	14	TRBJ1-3	CASSLVTIGDTIYF	TGTGCCAGCAGCTTAGTAACAATTGGGGACACCATATATTTT
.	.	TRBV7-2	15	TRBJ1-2	CASSLASAGNYGYTF	TGTGCCAGCAGCTTAGCGAGTGCAGGGAACTATGGCTACACCTTC
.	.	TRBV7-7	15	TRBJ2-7	CASSLGVGAFHEQYF	TGTGCTAGCAGCCTCGGCGTAGGGGCCTTCCACGAGCAGTACTTC
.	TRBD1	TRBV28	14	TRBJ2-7	CASSSGTGAYEQYF	TGTGCCAGCAGCAGCGGGACAGGGGCCTACGAGCAGTACTTC
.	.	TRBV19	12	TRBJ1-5	CASSTGNQPQHF	TGTGCCAGTAGTACGGGCAATCAGCCCCAGCATTTT
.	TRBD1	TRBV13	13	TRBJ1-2	CASSASLQGARTF	TGTGCCAGCAGCGCTAGTTTACAGGGGGCGCGGACCTTC
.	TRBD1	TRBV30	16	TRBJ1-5	CAWSVQRAGGSQPQHF	TGTGCCTGGAGTGTACAAAGGGCAGGGGGCAGCCAGCCCCAGCATTTT
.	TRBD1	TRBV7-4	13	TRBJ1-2	CASFTDRDYGYTF	TGTGCCAGCTTCACGGACAGGGACTATGGCTACACCTTC
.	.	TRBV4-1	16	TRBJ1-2	CASSQVLGGGYGGYTF	TGCGCCAGCAGCCAAGTTCTGGGAGGCGGGTACGGAGGCTACACCTTC
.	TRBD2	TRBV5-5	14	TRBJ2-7	CASRYSGPSYEQYF	TGTGCCAGCAGATATAGCGGGCCTTCCTACGAGCAGTACTTC
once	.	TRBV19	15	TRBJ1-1	CASSIPQGGDTEAFF	TGTGCCAGTAGTATACCCCAGGGCGGGGACACTGAAGCTTTCTTT
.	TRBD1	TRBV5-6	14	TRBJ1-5	CASSDGTGVGPQHF	TGTGCCAGCAGCGACGGGACAGGAGTGGGGCCCCAGCATTTT
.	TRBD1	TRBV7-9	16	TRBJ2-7	CASSLDPRTGDYEQYF	TGTGCCAGCAGCTTAGATCCCCGGACAGGGGACTACGAGCAGTACTTC
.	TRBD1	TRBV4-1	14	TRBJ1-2	CASSFRTGYDGYTF	TGCGCCAGCAGCTTCCGGACAGGTTATGATGGCTACACCTTC
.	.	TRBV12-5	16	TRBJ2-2	CASGQYREQNTGELFF	TGTGCTAGTGGTCAATACAGAGAACAGAACACCGGGGAGCTGTTTTTT
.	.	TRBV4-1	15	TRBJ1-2	CASSLADRIDYGYTF	TGCGCCAGCAGCCTCGCGGACAGAATAGACTATGGCTACACCTTC
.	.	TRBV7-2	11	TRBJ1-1	CASSFGPEAFF	TGTGCCAGCAGCTTCGGCCCTGAAGCTTTCTTT
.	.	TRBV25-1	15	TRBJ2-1	CASSEARTLGYEQFF	TGTGCCAGCAGTGAAGCTCGGACCCTAGGCTATGAGCAGTTCTTC
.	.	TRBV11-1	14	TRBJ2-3	CASSPGVITDTQYF	TGTGCCAGCAGCCCCGGGGTGATCACAGATACGCAGTATTTT
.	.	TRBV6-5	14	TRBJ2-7	CASGPIGYSYEQYF	TGTGCCAGCGGGCCAATAGGGTACTCCTACGAGCAGTACTTC
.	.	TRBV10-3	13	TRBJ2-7	CAISETSSYEQYF	TGTGCCATCAGTGAGACAAGCAGCTACGAGCAGTACTTC
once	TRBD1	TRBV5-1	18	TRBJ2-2	CASSHWRGQGAIAGELFF	TGCGCCAGCAGCCATTGGAGGGGACAGGGGGCGATCGCCGGGGAGCTGTTTTTT
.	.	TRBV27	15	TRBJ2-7	CASSLGGPGAYEQYF	TGTGCCAGCAGCCTTGGGGGACCCGGGGCCTACGAGCAGTACTTC
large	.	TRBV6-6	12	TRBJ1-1	CASSFPASEAFF	TGTGCCAGCAGTTTCCCCGCCTCTGAGGCTTTCTTT
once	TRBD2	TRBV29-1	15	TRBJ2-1	CSAEGASGGQREQFF	TGCAGCGCCGAAGGGGCTAGCGGGGGGCAGAGGGAGCAGTTCTTC